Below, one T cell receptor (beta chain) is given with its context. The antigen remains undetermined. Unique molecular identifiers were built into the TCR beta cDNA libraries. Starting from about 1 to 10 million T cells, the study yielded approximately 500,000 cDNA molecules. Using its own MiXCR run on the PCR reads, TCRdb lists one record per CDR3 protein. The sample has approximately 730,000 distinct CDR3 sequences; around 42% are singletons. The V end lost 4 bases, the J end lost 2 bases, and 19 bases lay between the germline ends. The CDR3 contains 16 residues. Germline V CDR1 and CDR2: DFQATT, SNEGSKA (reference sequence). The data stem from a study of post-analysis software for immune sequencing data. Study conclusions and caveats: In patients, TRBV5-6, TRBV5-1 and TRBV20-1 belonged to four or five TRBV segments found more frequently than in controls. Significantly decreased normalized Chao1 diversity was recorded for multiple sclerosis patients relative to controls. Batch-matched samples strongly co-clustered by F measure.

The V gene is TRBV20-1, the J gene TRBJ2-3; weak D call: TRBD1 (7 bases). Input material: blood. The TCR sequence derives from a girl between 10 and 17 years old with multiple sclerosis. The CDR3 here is CSATRRGRQSTDTQYF. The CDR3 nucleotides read TGCAGTGCTACCCGGAGGGGGCGGCAATCCACAGATACGCAGTATTTT.